The clone carrying this T cell receptor beta chain is a singleton in its sample. The data were taken from a study of CD8 T cells in Susac syndrome. Random hexamers were used to reverse transcribe the RNA input (about 0.5 to 1 ug). The CDR3 of TCR beta was amplified by immunoSEQ multiplex PCR across 54 Vbeta and 13 Jbeta. TCRdb analysed the immunoSEQ multiplex PCR reads with MiXCR anew, one entry per CDR3 protein. The sample carries about 140,000 distinct CDR3 sequences, more than 85% recorded once. The germline CDR1 and CDR2 sequences are MNHEY and SVGEGT. This CDR3 has 13 residues. V was cut by 3 bases and J by 8 bases, with 13 bases left in between.

The receptor was derived from a human donor with Susac syndrome. The specimen sequenced was CD4+ T cells from PBMCs. The chain joins TRBV6-2 or TRBV6-3 to TRBJ1-2; possible D gene TRBD1, 5 bases. CDR3 sequence reads: CASSYNRDSGYTF. The CDR3 coding sequence is TGTGCCAGCAGTTATAACCGCGACAGCGGCTACACCTTC.